These 17 T cell receptor beta chains came from one sample sequenced in a study of T cell responses to AZD1222 COVID-19 vaccine. Using immunoSEQ multiplex PCR, the repertoire was profiled, and TCRdb retains in-frame clones only, with some absent. The sample carries approximately 200,000 clones, more than 85% recorded once. This material consisted of peripheral blood, taken 28 days after the second AZD1222 dose. The receptors here all came from an adult who received the AZD1222 COVID-19 vaccine.

The chain is built from TRBV3-1 (or the pseudogene TRBV3-2) and TRBJ1-6; a possible D gene is TRBD1 (6 bases). The length of the CDR3 is 15 residues. Trimming stripped 4 bases from V and 9 bases from J, with 16 bases between. CDR1 and CDR2 (germline): LGHDT, YNNKEL (reference sequence). Here the CDR3 reads CASSRVGGEPSPLHF. The CDR3 bases are TGTGCCAGCAGCCGGGTAGGGGGTGAACCTTCACCCCTCCACTTT.

V and J are TRBV6-5 and TRBJ2-7, with 7 bases identical to TRBD1. The J segment lost 4 bases and the V segment lost 7 bases, leaving 10 bases of the junction unmatched. The CDR3 extends over 14 amino acids. CDR1 MNHEY and CDR2 SVGAGI come from the germline V gene. The CDR3 DNA sequence: TGTGCCAGCACCCAGGGGGACACTCAATACGAGCAGTACTTC. This codes for CASTQGDTQYEQYF.

The V gene is TRBV11-1, the J gene TRBJ2-1, with D unresolved. The V end lost 2 bases, the J end lost 7 bases, and 18 bases lay between the germline ends. The CDR3 has 16 amino acids. Germline V gives CDR1 SGHAT, CDR2 FQDESV (reference sequence). This CDR3 is CASSLYWWADRNEQFF. The CDR3 nucleotides are TGTGCCAGCAGCTTATATTGGTGGGCCGATAGAAATGAGCAGTTCTTC.

The genes are TRBV18 and TRBJ2-7; 8 bases align to TRBD1. The V and J ends lost 2 bases and 5 bases, in that order; junction bases with no gene match: 8. The CDR3 is 15 amino acids. Per the germline V gene, CDR1 is KGHSH and CDR2 is LQKENI. CDR3 loop: CASSPTRQGNNEQYF. DNA for the CDR3: TGTGCCAGCTCACCAACGAGACAGGGGAACAACGAGCAGTACTTC.

CDR3 nucleotide sequence: TGTGCCAGCAGTCCCGCCGGGGCCTACGAGCAGTACTTC. This encodes CASSPAGAYEQYF. The chain carries TRBV28 and TRBJ2-7; a possible D gene is TRBD2 (5 bases). Germline CDR1 is MDHEN and CDR2 is SYDVKM. CDR3 length equals 13 residues. Trimming cost V 5 bases and J 2 bases, with 10 bases left between them.

The gene calls are TRBV4-2 and TRBJ2-7; tentatively, D is TRBD1 (5 bases). The CDR3 sequence is 14 residues long. Between the trimmed V and J ends, which lost 3 bases and 5 bases, there was a span of 14 bases. Germline V gives CDR1 LGHNA, CDR2 YNFKEQ. DNA of the CDR3: TGTGCCAGCAGCCAGTCTCAGGGCCGCAACGAGCAGTACTTC. It codes for CASSQSQGRNEQYF.

This clone was picked up one time. The gene calls are TRBV19 and TRBJ2-7, with D maybe TRBD1 (6 bases). CDR3 length equals 15 residues. CDR1 and CDR2 from the germline V gene are LNHDA and SQIVND (reference sequence). V was cut by 3 bases and J by 4 bases, with 16 bases left in between. CDR3 loop: CASSMGANARYEQYF. CDR3 nucleotide sequence: TGTGCCAGTAGTATGGGGGCAAACGCTCGTTACGAGCAGTACTTC.

About this clone itself: One end of the junction fails to match germline, which may point to a read error. V usage is TRBV6-4 and J usage is TRBJ1-6; TRBD1 might be the D (5 bases). Germline loops: CDR1 MRHNA, CDR2 SNTAGT. This CDR3 spans 14 amino acids. The CDR3 loop reads CARSRGDYNSPLHF. DNA of the CDR3: TGTGCCCGCAGTCGGGGGGATTATAATTCACCCCTCCACTTT.

The chain combines TRBV28 with TRBJ2-3; the D gene is possibly TRBD1 (5 bases). Per germline, CDR1 MDHEN and CDR2 SYDVKM. Trimming took off 1 base at V and 3 bases at J, with 17 bases between the two ends. This CDR3 contains 17 residues. The CDR3 sequence is CASSLLAGMVSTDTQYF. In nucleotides, the CDR3 is TGTGCCAGCAGTTTATTGGCAGGGATGGTTTCGACAGATACGCAGTATTTT.

The V gene is TRBV21-1, the J gene TRBJ1-1; the table's D call, TRBD1, was not checked against the DNA. TRBV21-1 is listed as a pseudogene. This CDR3 contains 15 residues. The CDR3 coding sequence is TGTGCCAGCAGCAAAAGTGGGGGCAGATCCACTGAAGCTTTCTTT. Translated: CASSKSGGRSTEAFF.

The CDR3 nucleotides are TGTGCCAGCATCCCAAAAAGGACAGGGGATATCTGGGAGCAGTACTTC. It encodes CASIPKRTGDIWEQYF. The V gene is TRBV6-2 or TRBV6-3, the J gene TRBJ2-7, with 9 bases lining up with TRBD1. The CDR3 has 16 amino acids. The V gene's germline CDR1 is MNHEY and CDR2 SVGEGT. V lost 7 bases, J lost 7 bases, and 17 bases stayed unmatched.

The chain combines TRBV28 with TRBJ2-4; 11 bases are shared with TRBD1. Unmatched junction bases numbered 11, after V lost 10 bases and J lost 3 bases. The germline V gene has CDR1 MDHEN and CDR2 SYDVKM. The CDR3 length is 16 residues. The CDR3: CATSGQGEVGKNIQYF. CDR3 nucleotides: TGTGCCACGTCGGGACAGGGGGAGGTTGGCAAAAACATTCAGTACTTC.

This chain links TRBV2 with TRBJ1-4, with no clear D. CDR3 length equals 13 residues. In germline, CDR1 is SNHLY, CDR2 FYNNEI. The V end lost 6 bases, the J end lost 8 bases, and 13 bases lay between the germline ends. As DNA, the CDR3 is TGTGCCAGCAGGAGAGGATTGGAGGAAAAACTGTTTTTT. Protein product: CASRRGLEEKLFF.

This chain links TRBV6-6 with TRBJ1-2; perhaps TRBD1 as D (6 bases). Germline values: CDR1 MNHNY, CDR2 SVGAGI (reference sequence). V was pared by 4 bases and J by 8 bases, with 8 bases between. CDR3 size: 11 residues. The CDR3 nucleotides are TGTGCCAGCAGTTCGACAGGCGGCTACACCTTC. Residues: CASSSTGGYTF.

The chain is built from TRBV3-1 (or the pseudogene TRBV3-2) and TRBJ1-2; perhaps TRBD1 as D (5 bases). CDR3 length: 13 amino acids. Per the germline V gene, CDR1 is LGHDT and CDR2 is YNNKEL (reference sequence). V lost 4 bases, J lost 5 bases, and 11 bases lay in between. The CDR3 spells CASSRGGAYGYTF. CDR3 sequence (DNA): TGTGCCAGCAGCCGTGGTGGGGCATATGGCTACACCTTC.

The chain carries TRBV11-3 and TRBJ1-5; D is undetermined. V was clipped by 5 bases and J by 3 bases, with 8 bases between them. Germline loops: CDR1 SGHNT, CDR2 YENEEA. This CDR3 spans 13 amino acids. This CDR3 is CASSQADNQPQHF. In DNA form, the CDR3 reads TGTGCCAGCAGCCAGGCCGACAATCAGCCCCAGCATTTT. The entire variable domain, with the rest obtained from reference TRBV11-3 and TRBJ1-5, is as follows: EAGVVQSPRYKIIEKKQPVAFWCNPISGHNTLYWYLQNLGQGPELLIRYENEEAVDDSQLPKDRFSAERLKGVDSTLKIQPAELGDSAVYLCASSQADNQPQHFGDGTRLSIL.

This chain links TRBV29-1 with TRBJ1-4; 9 positions match TRBD1. J gave up 8 bases and V 2 bases, and 3 bases lay outside the gene matches. This CDR3 spans 13 amino acids. Germline values: CDR1 SQVTM, CDR2 ANQGSEA. This chain's CDR3 is CSVERQGGEKLFF. The CDR3 coding sequence is TGCAGCGTTGAAAGACAGGGGGGGGAAAAACTGTTTTTT.